Many counts were recorded for the clone carrying this T cell receptor beta chain. What it binds is not known. These data belong to a study of regulatory T cells in long-lasting Graves disease. Libraries of TCR beta came from iRepertoire HTBI primers plus Arm-PCR of CDR3 regions. TCRdb recomputed calls from the multiplex PCR reads with MiXCR, one row per CDR3 protein. The sample comprises hundreds of thousands of distinct CDR3 sequences, roughly 14% of which are singletons, and approximately 9.3% rests with the top ten. Study results and caveats: Persistent disease was characterized by preferential usage of TRBV28, TRBJ1-2 and TRBJ2-5.

Time point here: newly diagnosed GD, antithyroid drugs for less than 3 months. The TCR library used RNA extracted from PBMCs. Diagnosis followed American Thyroid Association guidelines for Graves' disease. Trimming removed 5 bases from V and 9 bases from J, with 13 bases in between. Germline V lookup: CDR1 KGHSH, CDR2 LQKENI. The CDR3 runs 12 residues. These same data were also listed under a study on T cells in Graves' hyperthyroidism and ophthalmopathy. This second study says: First-round RT-PCR targeting the TCR CDR3 was performed with the HTBI primer set. A model of 13 V-J features distinguished ophthalmopathy from stable hyperthyroidism.

This TCR was sampled from a man aged 30-40 years with Graves disease. The sequencing used peripheral blood mononuclear cells (PBMCs), collected at new diagnosis, from a patient treated with antithyroid drugs. The V gene is TRBV18, the J gene TRBJ1-1, with no clear D. CDR3 bases: TGTGCCAGCTCAATAACGCCGGAAAAAGCTTTCTTT. It specifies CASSITPEKAFF. Combining the CDR3 with reference TRBV18 and TRBJ1-1 gives the whole variable domain NAGVMQNPRHLVRRRGQEARLRCSPMKGHSHVYWYRQLPEEGLKFMVYLQKENIIDESGMPKERFSAEFPKEGPSILRIQQVVRGDSAAYFCASSITPEKAFFGQGTRLTVV.